These 10 T cell receptor beta chains were all obtained from the same sample, sequenced in a study of T cell changes during pregnancy in multiple sclerosis (dated 2019 in TCRdb). Library creation used the immunoSEQ multiplex PCR assay. The table comes from immuneACCESS by way of TCRdb, which keeps in-frame sequences with V and J called. Part of the clones is missing from these tables; in studies checked, under half for an unresolved V gene and the rest for unknown reasons. Present in this sample are roughly 64,000 clones, roughly 93% of which were seen just once. The biggest ten clones account for 1% to 1.5% of the sample. Sample: peripheral blood, taken in the second trimester of pregnancy. These receptors were collected from a female donor with multiple sclerosis, enrolled in a pregnancy study.

This rearrangement joins TRBV30 to TRBJ1-6, with TRBD1 matching 9 bases. The CDR3 sequence is 15 residues long. CDR1 is GTSNPN, CDR2 SVGIG, per germline (reference sequence). With V trimmed by 0 bases and J by 9 bases, 6 bases remained unmatched. The DNA for the CDR3 is TGTGCCTGGAGTGTAGGACAGGGGACGGGTTCACCCCTCCACTTT. Its translation is CAWSVGQGTGSPLHF.

The chain couples TRBV18 to TRBJ2-7; D is perhaps TRBD1 (5 bases). V lost 3 bases and J lost 3, with 9 bases in between. The CDR3 totals 13 residues. The germline gives CDR1 KGHSH, CDR2 LQKENI. CDR3 sequence reads: CASSPSQVYEQYF. The CDR3 DNA sequence: TGTGCCAGCTCACCGTCACAGGTCTACGAGCAGTACTTC.

This clone came up a few times. The chain employs TRBV6-1 and TRBJ1-3; D unresolved. Germline values: CDR1 MNHNS, CDR2 SASEGT. CDR3 length: 14 amino acids. The V gene lost 6 bases and the J gene lost 0 bases, with 9 bases spanning the gap. The CDR3 DNA reads as TGTGCCAGCAGAACAAACCCCTCTGGAAACACCATATATTTT. This translates into CASRTNPSGNTIYF.

The V gene is TRBV10-3, the J gene TRBJ2-1; 7 positions agree with TRBD1. Germline loops: CDR1 ENHRY, CDR2 SYGVKD. V dropped 2 bases and J dropped 2; count of bases not matched to a gene: 3. There are 15 residues in the CDR3. The CDR3 DNA follows: TGTGCCATCAGTGAGATAGGGGGCGCCTACAATGAGCAGTTCTTC. Translating it yields CAISEIGGAYNEQFF.

The chain carries TRBV7-2 and TRBJ1-1, with D perhaps TRBD1 (6 bases). From germline, CDR1 is SGHTA and CDR2 FQGNSA. Trimming removed 5 bases from V and 3 bases from J, with 16 bases in between. CDR3 length: 15 amino acids. The CDR3: CASSLQWTEDTEAFF. Written as DNA, the CDR3 is TGTGCCAGCAGCCTTCAATGGACAGAGGACACTGAAGCTTTCTTT.

The chain couples TRBV2 to TRBJ2-5; 9 nucleotides agree with TRBD2. CDR3 length: 15 residues. V trimming: 8 bases; J trimming: 4 bases; junction bases outside the gene matches: 11. From germline, CDR1 is SNHLY and CDR2 FYNNEI. CDR3 residues: CASGRERGVRETQYF. The CDR3 bases are TGTGCCAGCGGGAGAGAGCGGGGGGTTAGAGAGACCCAGTACTTC.

The V and J genes are TRBV30 and TRBJ1-4, with D tentatively TRBD1 (5 bases). Trimming removed 6 bases at V and 0 bases at J, with 17 bases between. This CDR3 is built from 16 residues. The V gene's germline CDR1 is GTSNPN and CDR2 SVGIG (reference sequence). CDR3 bases: TGTGCCTGCGTCTGCGGGAGGGGTGCAACTAATGAAAAACTGTTTTTT. It yields the protein CACVCGRGATNEKLFF.

V and J are TRBV4-2 and TRBJ2-5; 10 bases are a match to TRBD2. V lost 1 base and J lost 3; bases outside the gene matches: 5. Germline V gene data show CDR1 as LGHNA and CDR2 as YNFKEQ. The CDR3 consists of 16 residues. Here the CDR3 reads CASSQAVAGGEETQYF. Written as DNA, the CDR3 is TGTGCCAGCAGCCAAGCGGTAGCGGGGGGAGAAGAGACCCAGTACTTC.

The chain couples TRBV5-4 to TRBJ1-6; 8 nucleotides agree with TRBD1. The CDR3 covers 15 residues. The junction had 4 bases not matched to a gene; V was cut back by 0 bases and J by 8 bases. The V gene's germline CDR1 is SGHNT and CDR2 YYREEE (reference sequence). The DNA of the CDR3 is TGTGCCAGCAGCTTGGGACAGGGGAGTCATTCACCCCTCCACTTT. Protein product: CASSLGQGSHSPLHF.

V is TRBV7-2 and J is TRBJ1-6; D remains unclear. V gave up 5 bases and J gave up 7 bases, with 3 bases separating them. The CDR3 contains 11 residues. Germline V gene lookup returns CDR1 SGHTA and CDR2 FQGNSA. This CDR3 reads CASSRNSPLHF. CDR3 sequence (DNA): TGTGCCAGCAGCCGGAATTCACCCCTCCACTTT.